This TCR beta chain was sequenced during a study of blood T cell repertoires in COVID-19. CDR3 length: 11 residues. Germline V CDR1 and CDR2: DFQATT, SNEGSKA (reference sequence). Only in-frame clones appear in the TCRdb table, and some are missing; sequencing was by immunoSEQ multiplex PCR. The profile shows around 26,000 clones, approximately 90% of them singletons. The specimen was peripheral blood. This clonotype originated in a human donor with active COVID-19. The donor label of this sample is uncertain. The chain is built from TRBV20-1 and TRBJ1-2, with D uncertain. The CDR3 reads CTIKTGEGYTF. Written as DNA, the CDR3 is TGCACTATAAAGACGGGAGAGGGCTACACCTTC.